This T cell receptor (beta chain) originates from a study of blood T cell repertoires in COVID-19. Sequencing was performed with immunoSEQ multiplex PCR; in TCRdb, only in-frame clones are kept and a portion is missing. The sample carries roughly 260,000 clones, about 88% recorded once. V dropped 5 bases and J dropped 8; count of bases not matched to a gene: 4. There are 13 residues in the CDR3. The germline V gene has CDR1 LNHDA and CDR2 SQIVND (reference sequence). This chain uses TRBV19 with TRBJ2-4; 9 nucleotides align to TRBD1. The source material was peripheral blood. This receptor was identified in a man aged 60 to 75 who had recovered from COVID-19. CDR3 bases: TGTGCCAGTAGTGGGACAGGGAGGGACATTCAGTACTTC. This codes for CASSGTGRDIQYF.